The 30 T cell receptor beta chains below come from one sample, sequenced in a study of early T cells in non-severe SARS-CoV-2 infection. TCRdb used MiXCR to reprocess the 5' RACE reads, holding one entry per CDR3 protein. Here the sample spans approximately 45,000 distinct CDR3 sequences, around 6.9% being singletons. The sample taken for sequencing was whole blood. The receptors were sampled from an adult who was a healthcare worker with PCR-confirmed SARS-CoV-2 infection or an uninfected control (not recorded which).

This clonotype occurred once. A much more abundant neighbour one base away suggests this may be a read error. The V and J genes are TRBV18 and TRBJ2-7; D is unresolved. The CDR3 loop spans 12 amino acids. Germline CDR1 reads KGHSH; CDR2 reads LQKENI. The V and J ends lost 8 bases and 4 bases respectively, with 12 bases between them. CDR3 sequence (DNA): TGTGCCAGCCCAATGACCCAATACGAGCAGTACTTC. Its protein product is CASPMTQYEQYF.

V gene TRBV12-3 or TRBV12-4 combines with J gene TRBJ1-6; a weak D match, TRBD1 (5 bases). Deletions cut 3 bases from V and 2 bases from J, with 8 bases between. CDR3 length: 15 residues. The CDR3 spells CASSFRGAYNSPLHF. The CDR3 nucleotides read TGTGCCAGCAGTTTCCGGGGGGCCTATAATTCACCCCTCCACTTT.

The V and J genes are TRBV11-1 and TRBJ2-3, with 8 bases identical to TRBD1. This CDR3 is built from 16 residues. Germline assignment: CDR1 SGHAT and CDR2 FQDESV (reference sequence). With 5 bases clipped from V and 2 bases from J, the junction kept 9 bases outside the gene matches. The CDR3 nucleotides are TGTGCCAGCAGCCCTCGGACAGGGTGGGCCACAGATACGCAGTATTTT. Amino acid sequence: CASSPRTGWATDTQYF.

This clonotype came up many times. The genes are TRBV10-3 and TRBJ2-3; D is perhaps TRBD1 (5 bases). Germline assignment: CDR1 ENHRY and CDR2 SYGVKD. V lost 5 bases to trimming and J lost 3 bases, with 6 bases between them. The CDR3 runs to 12 residues. CDR3 DNA sequence: TGTGCCATCAGTAGGGGTACAGATACGCAGTATTTT. As protein: CAISRGTDTQYF.

This clonotype has only a few counts. The chain links TRBV11-3 to TRBJ2-1, with TRBD1 matching 7 bases. Germline lookup yields CDR1 SGHNT and CDR2 YENEEA. The J segment lost 7 bases and the V segment lost 1 base, leaving 10 bases of the junction unmatched. The CDR3 covers 16 residues. The CDR3 DNA reads TGTGCCAGCAGCTTAGGGAGAGGGGGCATGAAAAATGAGCAGTTCTTC. Amino acid sequence: CASSLGRGGMKNEQFF.

The chain carries TRBV24-1 and TRBJ2-3, with D hard to call. This CDR3 is built from 12 residues. Germline V CDR1 and CDR2: KGHDR, SFDVKD. Deletions cut 4 bases from V and 5 bases from J, with 6 bases between. CDR3 sequence: CATSEVGDTQYF. The CDR3 DNA reads TGTGCCACCAGTGAGGTCGGAGATACGCAGTATTTT.

In its sample, this clonotype was seen many times. V usage is TRBV4-1 and J usage is TRBJ2-1; D is perhaps TRBD1 or TRBD2 (5 bases each). This CDR3 contains 14 residues. Germline V gene sequence: CDR1 MGHRA, CDR2 YSYEKL. Trimming took 0 bases from V and 6 from J, leaving 9 bases between them. CDR3 sequence: CASSQDRGANEQFF. In DNA form, the CDR3 reads TGCGCCAGCAGCCAAGATCGAGGGGCCAATGAGCAGTTCTTC.

In this sample, this clonotype turned up a few times. The rearrangement joins TRBV14 to TRBJ1-1, with a tentative D call TRBD1 (6 bases). Between the trimmed V and J ends, which lost 4 bases and 10 bases, there was a span of 16 bases. The CDR3 consists of 13 residues. Germline assignment: CDR1 SGHDN and CDR2 FVKESK. The CDR3 here is CASSLRTALGAFF. CDR3 in DNA: TGTGCCAGCAGCCTCCGGACAGCCCTCGGAGCTTTCTTT.

This clonotype showed up many times. The V gene is TRBV9, the J gene TRBJ2-7; 9 bases map to TRBD2. CDR3 size: 14 residues. With 0 bases clipped from V and 3 bases from J, the junction kept 1 base outside the gene matches. CDR1 and CDR2 from the germline V gene are SGDLS and YYNGEE. The CDR3 reads CASSVEAGGYEQYF. Written as DNA, the CDR3 is TGTGCCAGCAGCGTAGAAGCGGGGGGCTACGAGCAGTACTTC.

The rearrangement uses TRBV10-3 and TRBJ2-7; possibly TRBD2 for D (5 bases). The CDR3 totals 14 residues. The ends were cut back, 2 bases at V and 7 bases at J, with 15 bases in the middle. Germline CDR1 is ENHRY and CDR2 is SYGVKD. The CDR3 loop reads CAISEVEGGAEQYF. The CDR3 region has the DNA TGTGCCATCAGTGAGGTCGAGGGTGGAGCTGAGCAGTACTTC.

This clonotype showed up just a few times. The chain carries TRBV7-9 and TRBJ1-5, with D perhaps matching TRBD1 (6 bases). V was clipped by 5 bases and J by 3 bases, with 11 bases between them. The CDR3 runs to 14 residues. From germline, CDR1 is SEHNR and CDR2 FQNEAQ (reference sequence). CDR3 sequence: CASSPDSYNQPQHF. The CDR3 nucleotides read TGTGCCAGCAGCCCGGACAGTTACAATCAGCCCCAGCATTTT.

This clonotype was seen many times. The chain recombines TRBV7-2 with TRBJ2-5, with D possibly matching TRBD2 (6 bases). CDR3 length: 13 residues. Trimming cost V 4 bases and J 2 bases, with 8 bases left between them. Germline-derived CDR1 and CDR2 are SGHTA and FQGNSA. CDR3 region: CASSSRGQETQYF. CDR3 coding DNA: TGTGCCAGCAGCTCCCGGGGGCAAGAGACCCAGTACTTC. The full variable domain, rest sourced from reference TRBV7-2 and TRBJ2-5, is GAGVSQSPSNKVTEKGKDVELRCDPISGHTALYWYRQSLGQGLEFLIYFQGNSAPDKSGLPSDRFSAERTGGSVSTLTIQRTQQEDSAVYLCASSSRGQETQYFGPGTRLLVL.

This clonotype was counted a few times. J is TRBJ2-2 and V is TRBV11-1, with unresolved D. V was shortened by 6 bases and J by 11 bases, with 10 bases between the two germline ends. CDR3 length: 11 amino acids. Looked up from germline, CDR1 is SGHAT and CDR2 is FQDESV (reference sequence). The CDR3 DNA is TGTGCCAGCAGACGGGTTTCCGAGCTGTTTTTT. Protein sequence: CASRRVSELFF.

This clonotype was recorded a few times. J is TRBJ2-3 and V is TRBV19, with 9 bases lining up with TRBD1. The CDR3 sequence is 14 residues long. Germline CDR1 is LNHDA and CDR2 is SQIVND (reference sequence). The junction had 5 bases not matched to a gene; V was cut back by 8 bases and J by 2 bases. The DNA for the CDR3 is TGTGCCAGTTGGGACAGGGAAATCACAGATACGCAGTATTTT. This sequence encodes CASWDREITDTQYF.

This clonotype was seen more than once but under ten times. The genes are TRBV7-9 and TRBJ1-3; no clear D. V gave up 7 bases and J gave up 1 base, with 11 bases separating them. The CDR3 totals 14 residues. Germline loops: CDR1 SEHNR, CDR2 FQNEAQ (reference sequence). CDR3 DNA sequence: TGTGCCAGCAACACTGGGGTATCTGGAAACACCATATATTTT. Translation gives CASNTGVSGNTIYF.

Ten or more counts support this clonotype. The chain is built from TRBV7-6 and TRBJ1-6; D call uncertain. The CDR3 is made up of 12 amino acids. The germline CDR1 and CDR2 sequences are SGHVS and FNYEAQ. Trimming removed 1 base at V and 12 bases at J, with 7 bases between. CDR3 protein: CASSLDRGPLHF. For the CDR3, the DNA is TGTGCCAGCAGCTTAGATCGGGGACCCCTCCACTTT.

The chain uses TRBV6-5 and TRBJ2-2, with 13 nucleotides matching TRBD2. Unmatched junction bases numbered 8, after V lost 6 bases and J lost 7 bases. This CDR3 is 16 amino acids long. The V gene's germline CDR1 is MNHEY and CDR2 SVGAGI. CDR3: CASRPLAGGPIGELFF. The CDR3 DNA reads as TGTGCCAGCAGACCACTAGCGGGGGGGCCCATCGGGGAGCTGTTTTTT.

This clonotype was counted between two and nine times. The rearrangement uses TRBV5-6 and TRBJ2-5, with 7 bases matching TRBD2. In germline, CDR1 is SGHDT, CDR2 YYEEEE. J was trimmed by 9 bases and V by 4 bases; bases with no gene match: 15. The CDR3 covers 15 residues. CDR3 region: CASSPSGGYKIAQYF. The CDR3, as DNA: TGTGCCAGCAGCCCATCGGGGGGATACAAGATCGCCCAGTACTTC. The entire variable domain, with the rest obtained from reference TRBV5-6 and TRBJ2-5, is as follows: DAGVTQSPTHLIKTRGQQVTLRCSPKSGHDTVSWYQQALGQGPQFIFQYYEEEERQRGNFPDRFSGHQFPNYSSELNVNALLLGDSALYLCASSPSGGYKIAQYFGPGTRLLVL.

As regards this clonotype: Germline and junction disagree at one end, which may indicate a read error. The chain is built from TRBV5-1 and TRBJ2-5; unclear D gene. The CDR3 has 14 amino acids. The germline gives CDR1 SGHRS, CDR2 YFSETQ. The CDR3 DNA sequence: TGCACCAGCAGCTTGCCGCCTAACCAAGAGACCCAGTACTTC. Protein: CTSSLPPNQETQYF.

This clonotype was counted only a few times. The chain joins TRBV5-5 to TRBJ1-5, with 8 bases that match TRBD1. The CDR3 consists of 18 residues. After removal of 0 bases from V and 3 bases from J, the junction contained 11 bases not matched to a gene. Per germline, CDR1 SGHKS and CDR2 YYEKEE (reference sequence). Here the CDR3 DNA reads TGTGCCAGCAGCTTGGTGGAGACAGGGGTGGGCGTCAATCAGCCCCAGCATTTT. This sequence encodes CASSLVETGVGVNQPQHF.

This clonotype was observed many times. The chain joins TRBV12-3 or TRBV12-4 to TRBJ1-5; D is ambiguous. The CDR3 is 15 residues long. Trimming shortened V by 2 bases and J by 0 bases, and 8 bases separated the two germline ends. The CDR3 region has the DNA TGTGCCAGCAGTTTAAGTGGGAATAGCAATCAGCCCCAGCATTTT. Its translation is CASSLSGNSNQPQHF.

This clonotype was recorded a few times. The rearrangement links TRBV13 to TRBJ2-3; D is possibly TRBD2 (5 bases). Germline CDR1 reads PRHDT; CDR2 reads FYEKMQ (reference sequence). The CDR3 covers 15 residues. V lost 8 bases to trimming and J lost 2 bases, with 17 bases between them. The CDR3 DNA follows: TGTGCCAGCTCTCTAGGTAGGACTCACACAGATACGCAGTATTTT. Protein product: CASSLGRTHTDTQYF.

This clonotype was detected a few times. Its ends do not fully match the called genes, so a read error is possible. The chain couples TRBV2 to TRBJ1-5; unclear D gene. The germline gives CDR1 SNHLY, CDR2 FYNNEI. This CDR3 contains 12 residues. The chain's CDR3 is CASSMLPGLSNF. CDR3 in DNA: TGTGCCAGCAGTATGCTTCCGGGCCTCTCAAATTTT.

This clonotype appeared a few times. The chain couples TRBV5-1 to TRBJ2-2, with D possibly being TRBD1 or TRBD2 (5 bases each). Germline values: CDR1 SGHRS, CDR2 YFSETQ. CDR3 length: 12 amino acids. Trimming shortened V by 9 bases and J by 4 bases, and 10 bases separated the two germline ends. The CDR3 coding sequence is TGCGCCACCCGGGGCCTCACCGGGGAGCTGTTTTTT. Amino acids: CATRGLTGELFF.

This clonotype occurred a few times. The chain is built from TRBV7-2 and TRBJ1-3, with D perhaps matching TRBD1 (6 bases). The germline V and J ends were trimmed by 4 bases and 0 bases, with 16 bases remaining between them. The CDR3 contains 17 residues. Per the germline V gene, CDR1 is SGHTA and CDR2 is FQGNSA. Here the CDR3 reads CASSSSPGQLSGNTIYF. The CDR3 DNA is TGTGCCAGCAGCTCCTCCCCCGGACAGCTCTCTGGAAACACCATATATTTT.

The rearrangement links TRBV7-6 to TRBJ2-1; D call uncertain. V was pared by 3 bases and J by 9 bases, with 9 bases between. The CDR3 loop spans 12 amino acids. Germline values: CDR1 SGHVS, CDR2 FNYEAQ. The CDR3 nucleotides read TGTGCCAGCAGCTTCCCGTATTCTGAGCAGTTCTTC. It encodes CASSFPYSEQFF.

The chain couples TRBV6-1 to TRBJ1-1; 9 positions agree with TRBD1. J lost 5 bases, V lost 0 bases, and 7 bases had no gene match. CDR3 length: 16 residues. The germline V gene encodes CDR1 MNHNS and CDR2 SASEGT. CDR3 sequence: CASSEAQDRGKTEAFF. The DNA of the CDR3 is TGTGCCAGCAGTGAAGCGCAAGACAGGGGGAAGACTGAAGCTTTCTTT.

The V gene is TRBV7-9, the J gene TRBJ1-2; no reliable D call. CDR1 is SEHNR, CDR2 FQNEAQ, per germline (reference sequence). The germline V and J ends were trimmed by 5 bases and 4 bases, with 11 bases remaining between them. The CDR3 totals 13 residues. For the CDR3, the DNA is TGTGCCAGCAGCCCATCTCTATTCTATGGCTACACCTTC. Translation: CASSPSLFYGYTF.

This clonotype was picked up many times. This sequence joins TRBV6-1 and TRBJ2-6; 7 bases are a match to TRBD1. The CDR3 sequence is 18 residues long. Looked up from germline, CDR1 is MNHNS and CDR2 is SASEGT. With 6 bases clipped from V and 0 bases from J, the junction kept 11 bases outside the gene matches. For the CDR3, the DNA is TGTGCCAGCAGCCTCTTGGGACAGTACTTCTCTGGGGCCAACGTCCTGACTTTC. Translating gives CASSLLGQYFSGANVLTF.

The rearrangement links TRBV12-3 or TRBV12-4 to TRBJ1-1, with 9 bases that match TRBD1. This CDR3 contains 14 residues. V lost 2 bases and J lost 11; bases outside the gene matches: 9. CDR3 coding DNA: TGTGCCAGCAGTTTATTGGGAGTACAGGGGGCGGCTTTCTTT. The encoded protein is CASSLLGVQGAAFF.